Detailed here is one T cell receptor (beta chain). This sample is part of a study of T cells in Graves' hyperthyroidism and ophthalmopathy. Using RNA transcripts as the source, TCR beta CDR3 regions were amplified. The TCR CDR3 first-round RT-PCR relied on the HTBI primer set. MiXCR was run by TCRdb on the multiplex PCR reads, yielding one entry per CDR3 protein. The sample lists approximately 380,000 distinct CDR3 sequences, roughly an eighth seen once, with approximately 27% in the top ten. Germline V gene sequence: CDR1 MNHEY, CDR2 SVGEGT. CDR3 size: 16 residues. Trimming shortened V by 0 bases and J by 0 bases, and 9 bases separated the two germline ends.

The sample taken for sequencing was blood. V is TRBV6-2 or TRBV6-3 and J is TRBJ1-3; D unresolved. The source is a man aged 50 or older with Graves' ophthalmopathy. This CDR3 is CASSYSIRGSGNTIYF. CDR3 nucleotides: TGTGCCAGCAGTTACTCGATTCGGGGCTCTGGAAACACCATATATTTT.